These 28 T cell receptor beta chains originate from one sample sequenced in a study of shared clonotypes between healthy human individuals (dated by TCRdb to 2018 to 2021). For the CD8 naive samples, CD45RO-negative cells were positively selected for CCR7, yielding a CD45RA+CCR7+ population from which TemRA cells were excluded. Libraries were made using the immunoSEQ multiplex PCR assay. Sourced from immuneACCESS, this table was stored by TCRdb with only in-frame sequences that have V and J called. A share of the clones is absent; for the studies checked, an unresolved V gene accounts for under half, and the remainder has no known explanation. The sample table records about 870,000 clones; more than 85% of these occur just once. Of the sample, 20% to 30% falls within the top ten clones. Sequenced input: naive CD8+ T cells sorted from blood. Taken with the paper, the label for cell subset or site translates to: CD45RA+CCR7+. The receptors were gathered from a man aged 30-40 years in good health.

The chain joins TRBV7-2 to TRBJ2-3; a weak D match, TRBD2 (7 bases). Germline CDR1 reads SGHTA; CDR2 reads FQGNSA. V lost 5 bases and J lost 3, with 15 bases in between. The CDR3 is 15 residues long. This CDR3 is CASSLGGGYTDTQYF. CDR3 nucleotides: TGTGCCAGCAGCCTAGGGGGGGGATATACAGATACGCAGTATTTT.

This chain uses TRBV12-5 with TRBJ2-5; D possibly corresponds to TRBD1 (6 bases). The CDR3 covers 15 residues. Trimming removed 0 bases from V and 5 bases from J, with 13 bases in between. CDR1 is LGHNT, CDR2 FRNRAP, per germline. The CDR3 nucleotides read TGTGCTAGTGGTTTGGTACAAGGGGGATGGGAGACCCAGTACTTC. This gives the protein CASGLVQGGWETQYF.

The chain employs TRBV7-9 and TRBJ2-1; tentatively, D is TRBD2 (6 bases). The CDR3 sequence is 17 residues long. Trimming stripped 5 bases from V and 4 bases from J, with 21 bases between. Germline CDR1 SEHNR, CDR2 FQNEAQ (reference sequence). The CDR3 coding sequence is TGTGCCAGCAGCCCAAGGAGGGAGGTCGCCCCTTACAATGAGCAGTTCTTC. It encodes CASSPRREVAPYNEQFF.

The chain employs TRBV2 and TRBJ2-7; D perhaps matches TRBD1 (6 bases). The CDR3 is 12 residues long. V was pared by 11 bases and J by 2 bases, with 13 bases between. Looked up from germline, CDR1 is SNHLY and CDR2 is FYNNEI. The CDR3 sequence: CAVTGKAYEQYF. Here the CDR3 DNA reads TGTGCCGTGACAGGAAAAGCCTACGAGCAGTACTTC. The variable domain in full, with the rest retrieved from reference TRBV2 and TRBJ2-7, is EPEVTQTPSHQVTQMGQEVILRCVPISNHLYFYWYRQILGQKVEFLVSFYNNEISEKSEIFDDQFSVERPDGSNFTLKIRSTKLEDSAMYFCAVTGKAYEQYFGPGTRLTVT.

The chain uses TRBV19 and TRBJ2-1, with a weak D call TRBD2 (6 bases). This CDR3 comprises 15 residues. V gave up 3 bases and J gave up 1 base, with 10 bases separating them. Germline V CDR1 and CDR2: LNHDA, SQIVND (reference sequence). CDR3 DNA sequence: TGTGCCAGTAGTATTATGGGGGGTTCCTACAATGAGCAGTTCTTC. This codes for CASSIMGGSYNEQFF.

The rearrangement links TRBV27 to TRBJ2-1; 14 nucleotides line up with TRBD2. Trimming removed 6 bases from V and 0 bases from J; junction bases left unmatched: 7. This CDR3 is 18 amino acids long. The germline CDR1 and CDR2 sequences are MNHEY and SMNVEV (reference sequence). CDR3: CASRGGLAGAGSYNEQFF. The CDR3 nucleotides read TGTGCCAGCAGGGGGGGACTAGCGGGAGCTGGCTCCTACAATGAGCAGTTCTTC.

V gene TRBV7-9 combines with J gene TRBJ2-3, with D unclear. CDR3 length: 13 residues. Between the trimmed V and J ends, which lost 8 bases and 5 bases, there was a span of 14 bases. Germline V gives CDR1 SEHNR, CDR2 FQNEAQ (reference sequence). The CDR3 nucleotides are TGTGCCAGCGTGACTCCTGATCGAGATACGCAGTATTTT. This codes for CASVTPDRDTQYF.

V usage is TRBV6-5 and J usage is TRBJ1-5; D gene unclear. The V gene lost 3 bases and the J gene lost 3 bases, with 9 bases spanning the gap. This CDR3 is 14 amino acids long. Germline V gene data show CDR1 as MNHEY and CDR2 as SVGAGI. CDR3 nucleotide sequence: TGTGCCAGCAGTTATTCTGGGAACAATCAGCCCCAGCATTTT. It yields the protein CASSYSGNNQPQHF.

V usage is TRBV2 and J usage is TRBJ2-5; the D gene is possibly TRBD1 (5 bases). The CDR3 covers 15 residues. V was clipped by 7 bases and J by 0 bases, with 15 bases between them. Germline CDR1 reads SNHLY; CDR2 reads FYNNEI. Here the CDR3 DNA reads TGTGCCAGCACCAAGACAGACAAGTACCAAGAGACCCAGTACTTC. As protein: CASTKTDKYQETQYF.

The chain uses TRBV7-3 and TRBJ2-1; the match to TRBD1 covers 8 bases. V trimming: 5 bases; J trimming: 7 bases; junction bases outside the gene matches: 10. Germline lookup yields CDR1 SGHTA and CDR2 FQGTGA. CDR3 length: 15 amino acids. The CDR3 nucleotides read TGTGCCAGCAGCCATACAGGGGGTCCTCGGAATGAGCAGTTCTTC. Its protein is CASSHTGGPRNEQFF.

The rearrangement joins TRBV5-6 to TRBJ2-7, with 8 nucleotides matching TRBD2. Germline assignment: CDR1 SGHDT and CDR2 YYEEEE. The CDR3 is 16 residues long. The J segment lost 5 bases and the V segment lost 0 bases, leaving 10 bases of the junction unmatched. The CDR3: CASSLGAGGPMDEQYF. The CDR3 DNA follows: TGTGCCAGCAGCTTGGGGGCGGGAGGCCCCATGGACGAGCAGTACTTC.

This rearrangement joins TRBV14 to TRBJ2-7; the D is unclear. The germline V and J ends were trimmed by 0 bases and 2 bases, with 8 bases remaining between them. CDR1 and CDR2 from the germline V gene are SGHDN and FVKESK. CDR3 length: 14 residues. CDR3 coding DNA: TGTGCCAGCAGCCAAGAGCGGAACCCCTACGAGCAGTACTTC. Amino acid sequence: CASSQERNPYEQYF.

The genes are TRBV7-2 and TRBJ1-1; D not resolved. V gave up 7 bases and J gave up 5 bases, with 17 bases separating them. From germline, CDR1 is SGHTA and CDR2 FQGNSA. The CDR3 is 14 residues long. CDR3 nucleotides: TGTGCCAGCACCCTCGGGGATTGGGTTACTGAAGCTTTCTTT. Its translation is CASTLGDWVTEAFF.

The rearrangement links TRBV6-5 to TRBJ2-7, with 10 nucleotides matching TRBD2. CDR3 length: 15 amino acids. The V gene's germline CDR1 is MNHEY and CDR2 SVGAGI. V gave up 7 bases and J gave up 4 bases; unmatched junction bases: 10. CDR3 nucleotides: TGTGCCAGCACGTCTTCTAGCGGGAGAATGTACGAGCAGTACTTC. Translating it yields CASTSSSGRMYEQYF.

Remarks on this clone: The same CDR3 can be traced to other DNA sequences in this sample. The CDR3 spells CASSVAQGNYGYTF. The CDR3 nucleotides read TGTGCCAGCAGCGTAGCCCAAGGAAACTATGGCTACACCTTC. This chain joins TRBV9 and TRBJ1-2, with D unresolved. The V and J ends lost 0 bases and 2 bases respectively, with 8 bases between them. CDR1 is SGDLS and CDR2 is YYNGEE in the germline V gene. CDR3 length: 14 amino acids.

The genes are TRBV9 and TRBJ2-7, with TRBD2 matching over 8 bases. Germline trimming cut 3 bases from V and 4 bases from J; bases unmatched to any gene: 9. The CDR3 is 15 residues long. CDR1 is SGDLS and CDR2 is YYNGEE in the germline V gene. CDR3 in DNA: TGTGCCAGCAGCGCGAGCGGGAGTGGGTCTTACGAGCAGTACTTC. This codes for CASSASGSGSYEQYF.

This sequence joins TRBV27 and TRBJ2-1; D unclear. This CDR3 comprises 10 residues. Deletions cut 7 bases from V and 6 bases from J, with 4 bases between. The V gene's germline CDR1 is MNHEY and CDR2 SMNVEV (reference sequence). CDR3 sequence: CASIGNEQFF. CDR3 in DNA: TGTGCCAGCATTGGCAATGAGCAGTTCTTC.

V gene TRBV29-1 combines with J gene TRBJ2-3, with unresolved D. The germline V gene has CDR1 SQVTM and CDR2 ANQGSEA. The CDR3 is 13 residues long. V was pared by 3 bases and J by 2 bases, with 9 bases between. In nucleotides, the CDR3 is TGCAGCGTTGATGGTATGGACACAGATACGCAGTATTTT. This gives the protein CSVDGMDTDTQYF.

The chain has TRBV7-9 and TRBJ2-2, with D possibly matching TRBD2 (5 bases). The ends were cut back, 8 bases at V and 2 bases at J, with 15 bases in the middle. CDR1 and CDR2 from the germline V gene are SEHNR and FQNEAQ (reference sequence). The CDR3 has 15 amino acids. CDR3 sequence: CASEGPAPNTGELFF. The DNA of the CDR3 is TGTGCCAGCGAGGGTCCGGCACCTAACACCGGGGAGCTGTTTTTT.

This chain uses TRBV27 with TRBJ2-1; TRBD2 matches 16 bases. Germline V CDR1 and CDR2: MNHEY, SMNVEV (reference sequence). This CDR3 is 18 amino acids long. The V gene end was trimmed by 4 bases and the J gene end by 4 bases; junction bases not matched to a gene: 7. The CDR3, as DNA: TGTGCCAGCAGTTCCGGGACTAGCGGGAGGGCAGCGTACAATGAGCAGTTCTTC. It is translated as CASSSGTSGRAAYNEQFF.

The rearrangement uses TRBV7-9 and TRBJ2-1; TRBD2 matches at 8 bases. The V and J ends lost 4 bases and 9 bases, in that order; junction bases with no gene match: 14. The CDR3 spans 16 residues. Germline V gene data show CDR1 as SEHNR and CDR2 as FQNEAQ (reference sequence). CDR3 protein: CASSSTSGLAPSEQFF. The CDR3 DNA sequence: TGTGCCAGCAGCTCAACTAGCGGCCTAGCCCCCAGTGAGCAGTTCTTC.

The V gene is TRBV29-1, the J gene TRBJ2-1, with a possible D match to TRBD2 (6 bases). The CDR3 contains 11 residues. The ends were cut back, 6 bases at V and 10 bases at J, with 13 bases in the middle. Germline assignment: CDR1 SQVTM and CDR2 ANQGSEA. CDR3 nucleotides: TGCAGCGTCCGCGGGGTCTGGGAGCAGTTCTTC. Translating it yields CSVRGVWEQFF.

Turning to this clone: Compared with germline, one end of the junction differs, possibly owing to a read error. The chain links TRBV4-1 to TRBJ2-1; 10 nucleotides match TRBD1. This CDR3 has 15 amino acids. Germline-derived CDR1 and CDR2 are MGHRA and YSYEKL. The CDR3 here is CASSQGQGASDEQLF. The CDR3 DNA is TGCGCCAGCAGCCAAGGACAGGGGGCTAGCGATGAGCAGCTCTTC.

The chain combines TRBV27 with TRBJ2-3; D ambiguous. V was cut by 6 bases and J by 1 base, with 8 bases left in between. CDR1 and CDR2 from the germline V gene are MNHEY and SMNVEV (reference sequence). This CDR3 contains 13 residues. DNA for the CDR3: TGTGCCAGCAGGGCCCTCGGCACAGATACGCAGTATTTT. It codes for CASRALGTDTQYF.

The rearrangement joins TRBV5-4 to TRBJ1-2, with 7 nucleotides matching TRBD1. Looked up from germline, CDR1 is SGHNT and CDR2 is YYREEE (reference sequence). J lost 4 bases, V lost 6 bases, and 12 bases had no gene match. The CDR3 totals 15 residues. The CDR3 protein is CASTTLGDRVYGYTF. CDR3 bases: TGTGCCAGCACCACCCTGGGAGACAGGGTCTATGGCTACACCTTC.

This chain connects TRBV9 to TRBJ1-1; no definite D call. Trimming removed 4 bases from V and 4 bases from J, with 14 bases in between. The CDR3 runs to 14 residues. From germline, CDR1 is SGDLS and CDR2 YYNGEE. CDR3 residues: CASSPGEEGTEAFF. CDR3 nucleotides: TGTGCCAGCAGCCCCGGGGAAGAGGGCACTGAAGCTTTCTTT. Full variable domain (rest looked up from reference TRBV9 and TRBJ1-1): DSGVTQTPKHLITATGQRVTLRCSPRSGDLSVYWYQQSLDQGLQFLIQYYNGEERAKGNILERFSAQQFPDLHSELNLSSLELGDSALYFCASSPGEEGTEAFFGQGTRLTVV.

V and J are TRBV13 and TRBJ2-2; 11 positions match TRBD2. The CDR3 runs 16 residues. CDR1 is PRHDT and CDR2 is FYEKMQ in the germline V gene (reference sequence). The V gene end was trimmed by 4 bases and the J gene end by 2 bases; junction bases not matched to a gene: 3. CDR3 nucleotides: TGTGCCAGCAGCTCGGGACTAGCGGACAACACCGGGGAGCTGTTTTTT. This translates into CASSSGLADNTGELFF. The variable domain in full, completed from reference TRBV13 and TRBJ2-2, reads AAGVIQSPRHLIKEKRETATLKCYPIPRHDTVYWYQQGPGQDPQFLISFYEKMQSDKGSIPDRFSAQQFSDYHSELNMSSLELGDSALYFCASSSGLADNTGELFFGEGSRLTVL.

V and J are TRBV4-2 and TRBJ2-3, with TRBD2 as a possible D gene (5 bases). The V and J ends lost 1 base and 4 bases respectively, with 9 bases between them. Germline loops: CDR1 LGHNA, CDR2 YNFKEQ. This CDR3 region has 14 residues. CDR3 amino acids: CASSQVEGADTQYF. The CDR3 region has the DNA TGTGCCAGCAGCCAAGTAGAGGGTGCAGATACGCAGTATTTT.